These 22 T cell receptor beta chains came from one sample sequenced in a study of response to subunit inactivated influenza vaccine. Via MiXCR, TCRdb re-called the RT-PCR reads, giving one row per CDR3 protein. The sample consists of around 580,000 distinct CDR3 sequences, over 9.5% of them appearing once. Sequenced material: PBMCs from blood, taken on the day of vaccination. Every receptor here comes from a man aged 50 or older who received an inactivated influenza vaccine.

The chain couples TRBV7-2 to TRBJ2-2; 8 bases fit TRBD1. The CDR3 totals 14 residues. CDR1 is SGHTA and CDR2 is FQGNSA in the germline V gene. V gave up 7 bases and J gave up 1 base; unmatched junction bases: 2. The CDR3 reads CASTGGRNTGELFF. DNA for the CDR3: TGTGCCAGCACAGGGGGCAGGAACACCGGGGAGCTGTTTTTT.

This clonotype was counted only a few times. The genes are TRBV4-2 and TRBJ1-4, with D possibly TRBD1 on 5 matching bases. Germline assignment: CDR1 LGHNA and CDR2 YNFKEQ. The CDR3 runs 16 residues. Trimming removed 0 bases at V and 7 bases at J, with 15 bases between. This CDR3 reads CASSQEAGRRSEKLFF. CDR3 DNA: TGTGCCAGCAGCCAAGAAGCGGGACGTCGGAGTGAAAAACTGTTTTTT.

This clonotype showed up just a few times. The chain carries TRBV7-8 and TRBJ2-4; D perhaps matches TRBD1 (5 bases). This CDR3 spans 16 amino acids. V lost 6 bases and J lost 2, with 17 bases in between. CDR1 is SGHVS and CDR2 is FQNEAQ in the germline V gene. CDR3 sequence reads: CASSQPYLDTKNIQYF. CDR3 nucleotide sequence: TGTGCCAGCAGTCAACCCTACTTGGACACCAAAAACATTCAGTACTTC.

This clonotype turned up a few times. This sequence joins TRBV4-1 and TRBJ1-5; D is possibly TRBD1 (5 bases). V was pared by 4 bases and J by 0 bases, with 22 bases between. CDR3 length: 19 amino acids. Germline CDR1 reads MGHRA; CDR2 reads YSYEKL. CDR3: CASSPRDSPRPYSNQPQHF. Written as DNA, the CDR3 is TGCGCCAGCAGCCCCCGGGACTCACCTCGGCCCTATAGCAATCAGCCCCAGCATTTT.

This clonotype was counted between two and nine times. The V and J genes are TRBV6-5 and TRBJ1-2; possibly TRBD1 for D (5 bases). V was shortened by 0 bases and J by 4 bases, with 9 bases between the two germline ends. The CDR3 spans 14 residues. Germline V CDR1 and CDR2: MNHEY, SVGAGI. CDR3 nucleotide sequence: TGTGCCAGCAGTTACTCGCAGGGTCCCTATGGCTACACCTTC. It is translated as CASSYSQGPYGYTF.

The CDR3 DNA is TGCGCCAGCAGCCAACGTCCAGGGGGCGATTCACCCCTCCACTTT. Protein sequence: CASSQRPGGDSPLHF. The rearrangement uses TRBV4-1 and TRBJ1-6; TRBD1 matches at 8 bases. V was clipped by 2 bases and J by 8 bases; unmatched bases: 5. CDR1 is MGHRA and CDR2 is YSYEKL in the germline V gene. The CDR3 totals 15 residues.

The chain carries TRBV5-1 and TRBJ2-2; unclear D gene. Trimming took 5 bases from V and 6 from J, leaving 14 bases between them. Germline V gene lookup returns CDR1 SGHRS and CDR2 YFSETQ. CDR3 size: 14 residues. The chain's CDR3 is CASRMLSPAGELFF. Written as DNA, the CDR3 is TGCGCCAGCAGGATGCTTAGTCCGGCCGGGGAGCTGTTTTTT.

At least ten counts were recorded for this clonotype. The rearrangement joins TRBV18 to TRBJ2-4, with D possibly TRBD2 on 6 matching bases. Germline CDR1 and CDR2: KGHSH and LQKENI. V lost 3 bases and J 7 bases, leaving 16 bases between the germline ends. The CDR3 totals 15 residues. CDR3 nucleotides: TGTGCCAGCTCACCCCGAGGGACTCTCCAGAACATTCAGTACTTC. It is translated as CASSPRGTLQNIQYF. The full variable domain, completed using reference TRBV18 and TRBJ2-4, is NAGVMQNPRHLVRRRGQEARLRCSPMKGHSHVYWYRQLPEEGLKFMVYLQKENIIDESGMPKERFSAEFPKEGPSILRIQQVVRGDSAAYFCASSPRGTLQNIQYFGAGTRLSVL.

This clonotype has more than one count but fewer than ten. V is TRBV18 and J is TRBJ2-1; D tentatively reads TRBD1 or TRBD2 (6 bases each). Germline V lookup: CDR1 KGHSH, CDR2 LQKENI. The V end was cut by 1 base, the J end by 10 bases, with 17 bases between. This CDR3 spans 15 amino acids. Here the CDR3 reads CASSPRRGGGEEQFF. CDR3 nucleotide sequence: TGTGCCAGCTCACCACGTCGCGGAGGGGGTGAAGAGCAGTTCTTC.

The chain has TRBV10-3 and TRBJ2-7, with 10 bases matching TRBD1. CDR1 and CDR2 (germline): ENHRY, SYGVKD. This CDR3 is built from 13 residues. The trim removed 7 bases at V and 5 bases at J, leaving 5 bases unmatched. In DNA, the CDR3 is TGTGCCATCAAACCGGGACAGGGGAACGAGCAGTACTTC. Residues: CAIKPGQGNEQYF.

The chain has TRBV6-5 and TRBJ2-2; 7 positions match TRBD2. The germline CDR1 and CDR2 sequences are MNHEY and SVGAGI. V dropped 2 bases and J dropped 1; count of bases not matched to a gene: 4. The CDR3 has 16 amino acids. The CDR3 is CASSYNLAENTGELFF. The CDR3 DNA reads TGTGCCAGCAGTTACAATCTAGCGGAGAACACCGGGGAGCTGTTTTTT.

This clonotype was counted many times. The V gene is TRBV20-1, the J gene TRBJ2-7; 8 positions match TRBD1. This CDR3 contains 14 residues. Germline CDR1 reads DFQATT; CDR2 reads SNEGSKA (reference sequence). The V gene end was trimmed by 0 bases and the J gene end by 5 bases; junction bases not matched to a gene: 6. CDR3 nucleotides: TGCAGTGCTAGAGAAACAGGGGGACGGAACGAGCAGTACTTC. Translation gives CSARETGGRNEQYF.

This sequence joins TRBV20-1 and TRBJ2-4; TRBD2 matches 12 bases. The CDR3 has 17 residues. V shed 3 bases and J 7 bases; nucleotides not matched to a gene: 13. Germline-derived CDR1 and CDR2 are DFQATT and SNEGSKA (reference sequence). CDR3 coding DNA: TGCAGTGCTAGTGGCCTAGCGGGAGGGCCGGGTCGGAACATTCAGTACTTC. Protein product: CSASGLAGGPGRNIQYF.

The sample holds a few counts of this clonotype. This chain connects TRBV6-1 to TRBJ2-1; D might be TRBD1 or TRBD2, each matching 5 bases. The germline CDR1 and CDR2 sequences are MNHNS and SASEGT. The V end was cut by 7 bases, the J end by 3 bases, with 22 bases between. The CDR3 is made up of 17 amino acids. Here the CDR3 reads CASTNTFGARNYNEQFF. DNA of the CDR3: TGTGCCAGCACTAATACCTTCGGGGCCCGGAACTACAATGAGCAGTTCTTC.

The chain recombines TRBV6-2 or TRBV6-3 with TRBJ2-5; 7 bases line up with TRBD2. CDR1 and CDR2 from the germline V gene are MNHEY and SVGEGT. V lost 8 bases to trimming and J lost 5 bases; unmatched junction nucleotides: 11. CDR3 length: 14 residues. This chain's CDR3 is CASGREFAVETQYF. The DNA of the CDR3 is TGTGCCAGCGGGCGGGAGTTTGCTGTGGAGACCCAGTACTTC.

The chain is built from TRBV12-3 or TRBV12-4 and TRBJ2-3; TRBD2 might be the D (6 bases). The CDR3 totals 14 residues. V dropped 3 bases and J dropped 3 bases, with 10 bases sitting between them. CDR3 coding DNA: TGTGCCAGCAGTTTCATCGCGGGGACAGATACGCAGTATTTT. Its translation is CASSFIAGTDTQYF.

This clonotype was seen a handful of times. The rearrangement uses TRBV5-6 and TRBJ2-1, with D maybe TRBD2 (6 bases). In germline, CDR1 is SGHDT, CDR2 YYEEEE. The CDR3 is made up of 13 amino acids. The ends were cut back, 4 bases at V and 9 bases at J, with 14 bases in the middle. This chain's CDR3 is CASSKGTWGEQFF. As DNA, the CDR3 is TGTGCCAGCAGCAAGGGGACTTGGGGTGAGCAGTTCTTC.

The gene calls are TRBV13 and TRBJ2-1; D is undetermined. Trimming stripped 3 bases from V and 8 bases from J, with 8 bases between. CDR3 length equals 12 residues. Germline assignment: CDR1 PRHDT and CDR2 FYEKMQ (reference sequence). CDR3 nucleotide sequence: TGTGCCAGCAGCTTTCAGTTCGATGAGCAGTTCTTC. Protein product: CASSFQFDEQFF. Combining the CDR3 with reference TRBV13 and TRBJ2-1 gives the whole variable domain AAGVIQSPRHLIKEKRETATLKCYPIPRHDTVYWYQQGPGQDPQFLISFYEKMQSDKGSIPDRFSAQQFSDYHSELNMSSLELGDSALYFCASSFQFDEQFFGPGTRLTVL.

On this clonotype: A read error may account for a junction end that differs from germline. The rearrangement links TRBV20-1 to TRBJ2-3, with TRBD2 matching 10 bases. There are 14 residues in the CDR3. The V gene's germline CDR1 is DFQATT and CDR2 SNEGSKA (reference sequence). CDR3 residues: CSARAGGSTDTQYF. The CDR3 DNA reads as TGCAGTGCGAGAGCGGGGGGGAGCACAGATACGCAGTATTTT.

The chain is built from TRBV4-2 and TRBJ2-3; 11 bases are a match to TRBD2. The length of the CDR3 is 18 residues. Germline V gene sequence: CDR1 LGHNA, CDR2 YNFKEQ. V was clipped by 0 bases and J by 5 bases; unmatched bases: 10. The CDR3 reads CASSQDRTTSGGGDTQYF. The CDR3 nucleotides read TGTGCCAGCAGCCAAGATAGAACTACTAGCGGGGGTGGAGATACGCAGTATTTT.

In this sample, this clonotype turned up many times. The chain is built from TRBV12-3 or TRBV12-4 and TRBJ1-2; D not resolved. Trimming left V 6 bases short and J 2 bases short, with 4 bases between. This CDR3 has 11 amino acids. The CDR3 region is CASSLNYGYTF. CDR3 coding DNA: TGTGCCAGCAGCTTAAACTATGGCTACACCTTC.

In regard to this clonotype: Just one base apart from a much larger clone, this may be a read error. This rearrangement joins TRBV6-4 to TRBJ2-1; 14 bases align to TRBD2. The CDR3 loop spans 15 amino acids. Germline V CDR1 and CDR2: MRHNA, SNTAGT. The CDR3 loop is CDSSDGTSGSNEQFF. In DNA form, the CDR3 reads TGTGACAGCAGTGACGGGACTAGCGGGAGCAATGAGCAGTTCTTC.